This is a list of T cell receptor beta chains from one sample in a study of T cells in Graves' hyperthyroidism and ophthalmopathy. TCRdb used MiXCR to reprocess the multiplex PCR reads, holding one entry per CDR3 protein. The repertoire includes about 620,000 distinct CDR3 sequences, 15% to 20% of them detected once, and less than 4.5% sits in the top ten. Material for sequencing was blood. These receptors originate from a woman aged 30 to 39 with Graves' hyperthyroidism. Both conserved end residues are part of each CDR3. A D gene is named only where the DNA matches it firmly. Some rows mark clone size as missing; the rest say once, few, many or name a class of expanded clone.

. TRBJ2-7 TRBV30 TRBD1 TGTGCCTGGAGTGGGGCAGGGGGAATGTACGAGCAGTACTTC CAWSGAGGMYEQYF
few TRBJ2-1 TRBV9 . TGTACCAGCAGCGTCCACGGGGCGGGAACAAACAATGAGCAGTTCTTC CTSSVHGAGTNNEQFF
few TRBJ2-7 TRBV7-7 TRBD1 TGTGCTAGCAGCGTGGACAGGGGGCGTGAGCAGTACTTC CASSVDRGREQYF
few TRBJ2-7 TRBV4-1 . TGCGCCAGCAGCCAAGAACGACAGGTGGTTAACGAGCAGTACTTC CASSQERQVVNEQYF
many TRBJ2-1 TRBV7-3 TRBD2 TGTGCCAGCAGCTTAAATGCGGGGGCCTACAATGAGCAGTTCTTC CASSLNAGAYNEQFF
many TRBJ1-2 TRBV11-2 . TGTGCCAGCAGCTTAATGGATGCCACGGCCTACACCTTC CASSLMDATAYTF
many TRBJ2-3 TRBV12-5 . TGTGCTAGTGGTCCGAGAGGGGTAGATACGCAGTATTTT CASGPRGVDTQYF
few TRBJ2-3 TRBV5-1 . TGCGCCAGCAGCTTCAGCGGCTCCCCAGATACGCAGTATTTT CASSFSGSPDTQYF
many TRBJ1-6 TRBV28 . TGTGCCAGCAGCAGGGGTTCAAATAATTCACCCCTCCACTTT CASSRGSNNSPLHF
many TRBJ1-2 TRBV6-1 . TGTGCCAGCAGTCGGGACTTGGTCTATGGCTACACCTTC CASSRDLVYGYTF
many TRBJ2-1 TRBV7-9 TRBD2 TGTGCCAGCAGCTTCCCAGGACTAGCTGGTAGGGGTGAGCAGTTCTTC CASSFPGLAGRGEQFF
few TRBJ2-3 TRBV5-1 TRBD1 TGCGCCAGCAGCTCGACCGGGACAGGGGGCACAGATACGCAGTATTTT CASSSTGTGGTDTQYF
many TRBJ1-5 TRBV28 TRBD1 TGTGCCAGCAGAGACAGGGGGCGCACTCAGCCCCAGCATTTT CASRDRGRTQPQHF